The 22 T cell receptor beta chains listed next were all sequenced from one sample in a study of T cell responses to AZD1222 COVID-19 vaccine. TCRdb's table, derived via immunoSEQ multiplex PCR, lists solely in-frame clones and lacks some. The table shows 160,000 or so clones, with 91% occurring only once. The source was peripheral blood, collected on day 0 of AZD1222 vaccination. These receptors originate from an adult in good health.

This clone was recorded once. The CDR3 nucleotides are TGTGCCAGCAGTTCTCGACTAGCGGGTAGCACAGATACGCAGTATTTT. Protein product: CASSSRLAGSTDTQYF. The J gene is TRBJ2-3, the V gene TRBV28; 10 nucleotides line up with TRBD2. Germline lookup yields CDR1 MDHEN and CDR2 SYDVKM. Germline trimming cut 4 bases from V and 0 bases from J; bases unmatched to any gene: 4. The CDR3 totals 16 residues.

The V call is TRBV7-3, the J call TRBJ2-2, with 7 bases matching TRBD1. This CDR3 has 13 amino acids. The germline V gene has CDR1 SGHTA and CDR2 FQGTGA. With V trimmed by 4 bases and J by 5 bases, 1 base remained unmatched. The DNA for the CDR3 is TGTGCCAGCAGCTCGACAGGGACCGGGGAGCTGTTTTTT. Translated: CASSSTGTGELFF. Together with reference TRBV7-3 and TRBJ2-2, the CDR3 gives the full variable domain: GAGVSQTPSNKVTEKGKYVELRCDPISGHTALYWYRQSLGQGPEFLIYFQGTGAADDSGLPNDRFFAVRPEGSVSTLKIQRTERGDSAVYLCASSSTGTGELFFGEGSRLTVL.

CDR3 residues: CASSLGPSGGGQDTQYF. In DNA form, the CDR3 reads TGTGCCAGCAGCTTAGGCCCTAGCGGGGGTGGTCAGGATACGCAGTATTTT. V usage is TRBV7-2 and J usage is TRBJ2-3, with 10 bases matching TRBD2. The ends lost 1 base at V and 6 bases at J; junction bases unmatched: 10. Germline-derived CDR1 and CDR2 are SGHTA and FQGNSA. The CDR3 is 17 residues long.

The CDR3 bases are TGTGCCAGCAGCCCCCGGGAGGGGGCATACTATGGCTACACCTTC. It translates to CASSPREGAYYGYTF. J is TRBJ1-2 and V is TRBV3-1 (or the pseudogene TRBV3-2); 7 nucleotides line up with TRBD1. The length of the CDR3 is 15 residues. Germline values: CDR1 LGHDT, CDR2 YNNKEL (reference sequence). The V gene end was trimmed by 4 bases and the J gene end by 3 bases; junction bases not matched to a gene: 8.

The gene calls are TRBV4-1 and TRBJ2-7, with 11 bases that match TRBD2. The CDR3 is made up of 15 amino acids. Germline-derived CDR1 and CDR2 are MGHRA and YSYEKL. V shed 1 base and J 5 bases; nucleotides not matched to a gene: 4. CDR3: CASSQGLAGLNEQYF. CDR3 DNA: TGCGCCAGCAGCCAAGGACTAGCGGGGCTGAACGAGCAGTACTTC.

This clone was recorded once. The gene calls are TRBV12-3 or TRBV12-4 and TRBJ2-1; no clear D gene. Trimming pared 6 bases from V and 1 base from J, leaving 7 bases between. The CDR3 totals 13 residues. The CDR3 DNA follows: TGTGCCAGCAGCTCAGGATCCTACAATGAGCAGTTCTTC. It codes for CASSSGSYNEQFF.

This clone was detected only a few times. The genes are TRBV25-1 and TRBJ1-2; weak D call: TRBD1 (6 bases). The CDR3 totals 13 residues. Germline values: CDR1 MGHDK, CDR2 SYGVNS. V was shortened by 6 bases and J by 5 bases, with 13 bases between the two germline ends. The CDR3 DNA follows: TGTGCCAGCAGGGACAGAGGTAGGTATGGCTACACCTTC. This codes for CASRDRGRYGYTF.

The V gene is TRBV28, the J gene TRBJ1-5, with 7 bases that match TRBD1. The CDR3 runs 19 residues. Trimming cost V 6 bases and J 0 bases; bases outside gene matches: 17. The germline V gene has CDR1 MDHEN and CDR2 SYDVKM. The CDR3 protein is CASSRTTGTWLVSNQPQHF. The CDR3 DNA reads as TGTGCCAGCAGCCGAACGACAGGGACTTGGCTTGTTAGCAATCAGCCCCAGCATTTT.

This chain uses TRBV2 with TRBJ2-7, with D tentatively TRBD2 (6 bases). The CDR3 is made up of 14 amino acids. Trimming stripped 6 bases from V and 2 bases from J, with 14 bases between. CDR1 is SNHLY and CDR2 is FYNNEI in the germline V gene. The CDR3 DNA reads TGTGCCAGCAGCGTCGGGGGTCCCCCCTACGAGCAGTACTTC. Translated, it gives CASSVGGPPYEQYF.

CDR3: CASSAPGRINYGYTF. CDR3 nucleotide sequence: TGTGCCAGCAGTGCCCCTGGACGGATTAACTATGGCTACACCTTC. The V and J genes are TRBV6-4 and TRBJ1-2, with no clear D. From germline, CDR1 is MRHNA and CDR2 SNTAGT. With 4 bases removed from V and 1 base from J, the gap between germline ends came to 13 bases. The CDR3 contains 15 residues.

The chain recombines TRBV23-1 with TRBJ2-5; 12 nucleotides align to TRBD1. Being an ORF, TRBV23-1 has a function that is uncertain. The length of the CDR3 is 17 residues. J lost 5 bases, V lost 6 bases, and 13 bases had no gene match. As DNA, the CDR3 is TGCGCCAGCAGCCTACCGGGACAGGGGGCTACGGGGGAGACCCAGTACTTC. This encodes CASSLPGQGATGETQYF.

The chain couples TRBV7-2 to TRBJ2-2; D call uncertain. CDR3 size: 14 residues. The V and J ends lost 6 bases and 6 bases respectively, with 14 bases between them. The germline gives CDR1 SGHTA, CDR2 FQGNSA. CDR3 sequence: CASSPSSGAGELFF. The CDR3 nucleotides are TGTGCCAGCAGTCCTTCGAGTGGGGCCGGGGAGCTGTTTTTT.

A note on this clone: This specimen includes other DNA sequences encoding the same CDR3. The rearrangement links TRBV28 to TRBJ1-5; D gene uncertain. The CDR3 consists of 11 residues. The germline CDR1 and CDR2 sequences are MDHEN and SYDVKM. Trimming cost V 2 bases and J 9 bases, with 5 bases left between them. In nucleotides, the CDR3 is TGTGCCAGCAGTTTACGAGGGCCCCAGCATTTT. Encoded protein: CASSLRGPQHF.

The V and J genes are TRBV7-8 and TRBJ2-7; 7 bases align to TRBD2. Germline V gives CDR1 SGHVS, CDR2 FQNEAQ. V shed 3 bases and J 4 bases; nucleotides not matched to a gene: 6. This CDR3 contains 14 residues. The DNA for the CDR3 is TGTGCCAGCAGCTTTCAAACGGGGGGATACGAGCAGTACTTC. As protein: CASSFQTGGYEQYF.

The V call is TRBV19, the J call TRBJ2-3, with D perhaps given as TRBD1 or TRBD2 (5 bases each). This CDR3 is built from 15 residues. Germline CDR1 is LNHDA and CDR2 is SQIVND (reference sequence). The germline V and J ends were trimmed by 3 bases and 6 bases, with 16 bases remaining between them. CDR3 protein: CASSIGTLLIDTQYF. The CDR3 bases are TGTGCCAGTAGTATCGGGACCCTACTTATTGATACGCAGTATTTT.

V gene TRBV5-5 combines with J gene TRBJ1-2; D is undetermined. This CDR3 has 13 amino acids. Germline V gives CDR1 SGHKS, CDR2 YYEKEE (reference sequence). Trimming removed 7 bases from V and 3 bases from J, with 13 bases in between. CDR3 sequence (DNA): TGTGCCAGCTCAATCGGCAGATACTATGGCTACACCTTC. This codes for CASSIGRYYGYTF.

The chain recombines TRBV11-3 with TRBJ2-1, with D maybe TRBD2 (6 bases). This CDR3 is built from 15 residues. Germline V CDR1 and CDR2: SGHNT, YENEEA. Trimming stripped 4 bases from V and 4 bases from J, with 14 bases between. The DNA for the CDR3 is TGTGCCAGCAGCTCACAAGGGGAGGCGTACAATGAGCAGTTCTTC. It translates to CASSSQGEAYNEQFF. The full variable domain, with the rest looked up from reference TRBV11-3 and TRBJ2-1, is EAGVVQSPRYKIIEKKQPVAFWCNPISGHNTLYWYLQNLGQGPELLIRYENEEAVDDSQLPKDRFSAERLKGVDSTLKIQPAELGDSAVYLCASSSQGEAYNEQFFGPGTRLTVL.

The chain has TRBV6-5 and TRBJ2-7; D possibly corresponds to TRBD1 (5 bases). Germline lookup yields CDR1 MNHEY and CDR2 SVGAGI. Trimming removed 4 bases from V and 7 bases from J, with 17 bases in between. The CDR3 has 14 residues. Written as DNA, the CDR3 is TGTGCCAGCAGTTTGCGACAGAACCCTCGTGAGCAGTACTTC. Translating it yields CASSLRQNPREQYF.

This sequence joins TRBV18 and TRBJ2-7; 7 bases align to TRBD1. The CDR3 has 14 residues. Germline CDR1 KGHSH, CDR2 LQKENI. After removal of 3 bases from V and 0 bases from J, the junction contained 2 bases not matched to a gene. CDR3 nucleotides: TGTGCCAGCTCACCGGGACAGAGCTCCTACGAGCAGTACTTC. The encoded protein is CASSPGQSSYEQYF.

The chain joins TRBV28 to TRBJ2-3; 9 positions agree with TRBD1. Germline V gene data show CDR1 as MDHEN and CDR2 as SYDVKM. Germline trimming cut 6 bases from V and 5 bases from J; bases unmatched to any gene: 9. The CDR3 extends over 15 amino acids. CDR3: CASSPSWGQGDTQYF. The CDR3 bases are TGTGCCAGCAGCCCTTCTTGGGGACAGGGAGATACGCAGTATTTT.

This clone appeared once. The chain is built from TRBV11-3 and TRBJ2-1; no clear D gene. This CDR3 is 15 amino acids long. V was trimmed by 0 bases and J by 2 bases, leaving 8 bases between them. Germline V gives CDR1 SGHNT, CDR2 YENEEA. In DNA, the CDR3 is TGTGCCAGCAGCTTAGATAGAGAGCCCTACAATGAGCAGTTCTTC. Translated: CASSLDREPYNEQFF.

The rearrangement joins TRBV9 to TRBJ1-6, with D perhaps matching TRBD1 (5 bases). V dropped 3 bases and J dropped 7 bases, with 14 bases sitting between them. Germline V lookup: CDR1 SGDLS, CDR2 YYNGEE. This CDR3 spans 15 amino acids. The CDR3 protein is CASSEEGAQNSPLHF. DNA for the CDR3: TGTGCCAGCAGCGAGGAAGGGGCCCAGAATTCACCCCTCCACTTT.